Shown below are 10 T cell receptor beta chains from a single sample sequenced in a study of cytomegalovirus exposure and HLA in healthy donors. PCR involved 60 Vbeta and 13 Jbeta primers. Profiled with immunoSEQ multiplex PCR; TCRdb holds only in-frame clones, not every one. This sample carries 74,000 or so clones, roughly three quarters of them seen once, and the ten largest clones take around a fifth. Source material: PBMCs. The receptors stem from a woman aged 40 to 49 in good health and CMV-seropositive.

The V call is TRBV27, the J call TRBJ1-2, with D unclear. Germline CDR1 is MNHEY and CDR2 is SMNVEV (reference sequence). V was clipped by 4 bases and J by 3 bases, with 21 bases between them. This CDR3 comprises 17 residues. This chain's CDR3 is CASSSMIWPQRDYGYTF. The CDR3 nucleotides are TGTGCCAGCAGTTCCATGATATGGCCGCAGAGGGACTATGGCTACACCTTC.

The chain couples TRBV28 to TRBJ2-7, with TRBD2 matching 13 bases. The germline gives CDR1 MDHEN, CDR2 SYDVKM. The CDR3 sequence is 16 residues long. V shed 3 bases and J 6 bases; nucleotides not matched to a gene: 8. CDR3 DNA sequence: TGTGCCAGCAGTTTCCCTCGGACTAGCGGGAGAATCGAGCAGTACTTC. Translating gives CASSFPRTSGRIEQYF.

The sample holds a few counts of this clone. The chain couples TRBV28 to TRBJ1-1, with 8 bases lining up with TRBD1. The ends lost 5 bases at V and 5 bases at J; junction bases unmatched: 13. CDR1 MDHEN and CDR2 SYDVKM come from the germline V gene. The CDR3 is made up of 16 amino acids. The chain's CDR3 is CASSTSSGGFVTEAFF. The CDR3 DNA follows: TGTGCCAGCAGTACGTCTTCAGGGGGCTTTGTAACTGAAGCTTTCTTT.

The J gene is TRBJ2-1, the V gene TRBV7-9; 8 bases fit TRBD2. The V gene's germline CDR1 is SEHNR and CDR2 FQNEAQ (reference sequence). The CDR3 consists of 14 residues. Trimming at V came to 3 bases and at J to 5 bases, leaving 3 bases not matched to a gene. The CDR3 DNA is TGTGCCAGCAGCTTTCTAGCGGGTGACAATGAGCAGTTCTTC. It codes for CASSFLAGDNEQFF.

This sequence joins TRBV2 and TRBJ1-1, with D hard to call. The CDR3 is made up of 12 amino acids. From germline, CDR1 is SNHLY and CDR2 FYNNEI. Trimming took 8 bases from V and 6 from J, leaving 13 bases between them. The CDR3 region is CASVGLRAEAFF. DNA for the CDR3: TGTGCCAGCGTCGGATTGAGGGCTGAAGCTTTCTTT.

This clone was recorded a few times. The genes are TRBV9 and TRBJ1-4; 10 positions match TRBD1. Germline trimming cut 4 bases from V and 6 bases from J; bases unmatched to any gene: 3. CDR3 size: 14 residues. CDR1 SGDLS and CDR2 YYNGEE come from the germline V gene. The CDR3 is CASSRTGGDEKLFF. In nucleotides, the CDR3 is TGTGCCAGCAGCCGGACAGGGGGGGATGAAAAACTGTTTTTT. Together with reference TRBV9 and TRBJ1-4, the CDR3 gives the full variable domain: DSGVTQTPKHLITATGQRVTLRCSPRSGDLSVYWYQQSLDQGLQFLIQYYNGEERAKGNILERFSAQQFPDLHSELNLSSLELGDSALYFCASSRTGGDEKLFFGSGTQLSVL.

V usage is TRBV12-5 and J usage is TRBJ2-5, with 9 bases lining up with TRBD2. There are 17 residues in the CDR3. Germline assignment: CDR1 LGHNT and CDR2 FRNRAP. V lost 3 bases and J lost 1; bases outside the gene matches: 9. The CDR3 here is CASGLGWKAGGQETQYF. CDR3 nucleotide sequence: TGTGCTAGTGGTTTAGGTTGGAAAGCGGGAGGCCAAGAGACCCAGTACTTC. Full variable domain (outside the CDR3, taken from reference TRBV12-5 and TRBJ2-5): DARVTQTPRHKVTEMGQEVTMRCQPILGHNTVFWYRQTMMQGLELLAYFRNRAPLDDSGMPKDRFSAEMPDATLATLKIQPSEPRDSAVYFCASGLGWKAGGQETQYFGPGTRLLVL.

V and J are TRBV29-1 and TRBJ1-4, with D perhaps matching TRBD1 (6 bases). The CDR3 length is 15 residues. Germline lookup yields CDR1 SQVTM and CDR2 ANQGSEA. Trimming pared 5 bases from V and 10 bases from J, leaving 23 bases between. CDR3 sequence: CSVRSPGQGYGKLFF. CDR3 coding DNA: TGCAGCGTTAGGTCGCCGGGACAAGGTTATGGAAAACTGTTTTTT.

The chain links TRBV4-1 to TRBJ2-3, with 7 bases that match TRBD2. Unmatched junction bases numbered 6, after V lost 4 bases and J lost 2 bases. This CDR3 has 15 residues. CDR1 is MGHRA, CDR2 YSYEKL, per germline. This CDR3 is CASSPQRGNTDTQYF. In DNA form, the CDR3 reads TGCGCCAGCAGCCCCCAGCGGGGTAACACAGATACGCAGTATTTT.

The genes are TRBV4-1 and TRBJ2-7; TRBD2 matches 10 bases. The CDR3 consists of 16 residues. J gave up 3 bases and V 0 bases, and 5 bases lay outside the gene matches. Looked up from germline, CDR1 is MGHRA and CDR2 is YSYEKL. This CDR3 reads CASSQDGAGGRYEQYF. The CDR3 DNA follows: TGCGCCAGCAGCCAAGATGGAGCGGGGGGGCGCTACGAGCAGTACTTC.